The source of this T cell receptor beta chain is a study of CD8+ T cells in alopecia areata. About the study: Dosing spanned 6 to 18 months on tofacitinib, then 6 months off drug.

Germline CDR1 and CDR2: MGHRA and YSYEKL. After removal of 3 bases from V and 5 bases from J, the junction contained 8 bases not matched to a gene. The CDR3 loop spans 16 amino acids. After isolation, RNA underwent reverse transcription to generate cDNA as the sequencing template. Produced via immunoSEQ multiplex PCR; TCRdb's table is partial and in-frame only. The data contain about 280,000 clones, roughly 60% of them singletons. Described treatment: oral pan-JAK inhibitor, 5-10 mg twice daily. Researchers gathered lesional scalp punch biopsies and peripheral blood from patients with alopecia areata. Regarding the study as a whole: Possibly as an HLA-related effect, TCR sharing across patients appeared less clear than in mice.

This clone was seen a handful of times. Its specificity is unknown. This receptor was identified in a human donor with alopecia areata. The rearrangement links TRBV4-1 to TRBJ2-2; 8 positions agree with TRBD1. This specimen was CD4+ T cells sorted from blood, taken at week 24, from a patient treated with tofacitinib. The CDR3: CASSQRQGRTTGELFF. CDR3 bases: TGCGCCAGCAGCCAGCGACAGGGGCGTACTACCGGGGAGCTGTTTTTT.